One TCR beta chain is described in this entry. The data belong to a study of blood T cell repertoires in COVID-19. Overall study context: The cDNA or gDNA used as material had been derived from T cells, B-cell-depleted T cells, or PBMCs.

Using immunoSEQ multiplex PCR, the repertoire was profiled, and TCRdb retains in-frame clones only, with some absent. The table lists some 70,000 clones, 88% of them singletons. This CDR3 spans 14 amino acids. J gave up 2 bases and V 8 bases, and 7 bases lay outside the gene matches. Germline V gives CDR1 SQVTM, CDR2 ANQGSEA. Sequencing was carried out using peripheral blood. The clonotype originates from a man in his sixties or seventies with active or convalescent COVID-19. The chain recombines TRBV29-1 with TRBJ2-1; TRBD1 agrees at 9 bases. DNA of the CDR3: TGCAGCTCAGCCGGGACAGGGACCTACAATGAGCAGTTCTTC. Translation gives CSSAGTGTYNEQFF.